A selection of T cell receptor beta chains follows, all from one sample in a study of Ad26.COV2.S vaccination and SARS-CoV-2 variants. The assay was immunoSEQ multiplex PCR, and TCRdb's table has in-frame clones only and misses some. The sample records about 180,000 clones, around 90% being singletons. Sequencing used peripheral blood, obtained after recovery from COVID-19. These receptors were obtained from a human donor who had recovered from COVID-19. Both conserved end residues are part of each CDR3. D genes are given only for firm matches. Rows may omit the clone size; those that give it use once, few, many or a size class.

clone_size	j_call	v_call	cdr3_length	d_call	cdr3_aa	cdr3_nt
.	TRBJ2-1	TRBV11-2	17	TRBD2	CASSLRPTAGEFNEQFF	TGTGCCAGCAGCTTACGGCCCACAGCGGGAGAGTTCAATGAGCAGTTCTTC
.	TRBJ2-3	TRBV5-5	14	.	CASIWAGPTDTQYF	TGTGCCAGCATCTGGGCGGGACCCACAGATACGCAGTATTTT
.	TRBJ2-3	TRBV6-5	16	.	CASSYGDEPDADTQYF	TGTGCCAGCAGTTACGGGGACGAACCGGACGCAGATACGCAGTATTTT
few	TRBJ1-6	TRBV27	16	.	CASSREGSSYNSPLHF	TGTGCCAGCAGTCGAGAAGGGAGCTCCTATAATTCACCCCTCCACTTT
.	TRBJ1-6	TRBV19	15	TRBD1	CASRWGGQVGPPLHF	TGTGCCAGTAGGTGGGGGGGACAGGTCGGTCCACCCCTCCACTTT
.	TRBJ2-5	TRBV28	17	TRBD2	CASSLIRAGVSLGTQYF	TGTGCCAGCAGTTTAATTCGAGCGGGGGTGTCCTTAGGGACCCAGTACTTC
.	TRBJ2-1	TRBV7-3	17	TRBD1	CASSYLPGTGVNNEQFF	TGTGCCAGCAGCTATCTACCGGGGACAGGGGTCAACAATGAGCAGTTCTTC
.	TRBJ1-2	TRBV5-4	13	TRBD1	CASRRQGAHGYTF	TGTGCCAGCAGGCGACAGGGGGCGCATGGCTACACCTTC
few	TRBJ1-3	TRBV9	15	.	CASSPHQSSGNTIYF	TGTGCCAGCAGCCCTCACCAAAGCTCTGGAAACACCATATATTTT
.	TRBJ2-1	TRBV27	11	.	CASSFKDEQFF	TGTGCCAGCAGTTTTAAGGATGAGCAGTTCTTC
few	TRBJ1-6	TRBV27	17	.	CASSSGQIRAHNSPLHF	TGTGCCAGCAGTTCCGGACAGATCAGGGCCCATAATTCACCCCTCCACTTT
.	TRBJ2-5	TRBV20-1	16	TRBD2	CSASRLLAGGQETQYF	TGCAGTGCTAGTCGTCTTCTAGCGGGTGGGCAAGAGACCCAGTACTTC
.	TRBJ1-2	TRBV2	12	.	CASSGDYGGYTF	TGTGCCAGCAGTGGGGATTACGGTGGCTACACCTTC
.	TRBJ2-1	TRBV9	15	TRBD2	CASSVEAGLFNEQFF	TGTGCCAGCAGCGTAGAAGCGGGGCTCTTTAATGAGCAGTTCTTC
.	TRBJ1-2	TRBV7-2	15	.	CASSPWGSRVYGYTF	TGTGCCAGCAGCCCCTGGGGCTCCCGGGTCTATGGCTACACCTTC
.	TRBJ1-2	TRBV7-6	17	TRBD1	CASSLEGAGSKNYGYTF	TGTGCCAGCAGCTTAGAGGGGGCCGGGTCTAAGAACTATGGCTACACCTTC
once	TRBJ1-6	TRBV7-2	16	TRBD1	CASSPGQGAGNSPLHF	TGTGCCAGCAGCCCCGGACAGGGGGCAGGTAATTCACCCCTCCACTTT
.	TRBJ2-3	TRBV2	15	.	CASSPTFSSTDTQYF	TGTGCCAGCAGTCCGACTTTCTCCAGCACAGATACGCAGTATTTT
.	TRBJ2-5	TRBV4-1	14	TRBD2	CASSQGASGETQYF	TGCGCCAGCAGCCAAGGGGCTAGCGGAGAGACCCAGTACTTC
.	TRBJ2-2	TRBV4-1	14	.	CASSQEGGTGELFF	TGCGCCAGCAGCCAAGAGGGGGGAACCGGGGAGCTGTTTTTT
.	TRBJ1-2	TRBV25-1	12	.	CASSGGSYGYTF	TGTGCCAGCAGTGGCGGCAGCTATGGCTACACCTTC
.	TRBJ2-5	TRBV9	14	TRBD2	CASSHGGGQETQYF	TGTGCCAGCAGCCATGGGGGGGGACAAGAGACCCAGTACTTC
.	TRBJ2-3	TRBV7-8	16	.	CASSFWDSGPGDTQYF	TGTGCCAGCAGCTTCTGGGATAGCGGACCTGGAGATACGCAGTATTTT
.	TRBJ2-5	TRBV5-6	14	.	CASSLTQLQETQYF	TGTGCCAGCAGCTTAACTCAGCTACAAGAGACCCAGTACTTC
.	TRBJ2-2	TRBV4-1	13	.	CASSQPPPGELFF	TGCGCCAGCAGCCAACCCCCCCCCGGGGAGCTGTTTTTT
.	TRBJ2-1	TRBV19	17	TRBD1	CASTGTGVLDPRDEQFF	TGTGCCAGTACCGGGACAGGTGTTTTAGACCCAAGAGATGAGCAGTTCTTC
.	TRBJ2-4	TRBV30	16	.	CAWSPSRKTAKNIQYF	TGTGCCTGGAGCCCAAGTCGTAAGACGGCCAAAAACATTCAGTACTTC
.	TRBJ1-1	TRBV19	14	TRBD1	CASSSTGGRTEAFF	TGTGCCAGTAGCTCGACAGGGGGCAGAACTGAAGCTTTCTTT
.	TRBJ2-7	TRBV7-8	18	TRBD2	CASSLALAGAISLGEQYF	TGTGCCAGCAGCTTAGCACTAGCGGGGGCCATTTCCCTAGGCGAGCAGTACTTC
.	TRBJ2-1	TRBV28	13	.	CASSAWTITVQFF	TGTGCCAGCAGCGCTTGGACCATTACAGTGCAGTTCTTC
.	TRBJ2-7	TRBV5-1	14	.	CASSLAETTYEQYF	TGCGCCAGCAGCTTGGCGGAGACGACCTACGAGCAGTACTTC
.	TRBJ2-5	TRBV11-2	14	.	CASSLGGAPETQYF	TGTGCCAGCAGCTTAGGAGGAGCTCCAGAGACCCAGTACTTC
many	TRBJ1-6	TRBV11-1	14	.	CASSGGTWNSPLHF	TGTGCCAGCAGCGGGGGTACGTGGAATTCACCCCTCCACTTT
.	TRBJ2-7	TRBV9	14	TRBD1	CASSPQDRAYEQYF	TGTGCCAGCAGCCCTCAGGACAGGGCCTACGAGCAGTACTTC
few	TRBJ2-1	TRBV11-1	15	.	CASSLRAVTYNEQFF	TGTGCCAGCAGCTTACGGGCAGTAACCTACAATGAGCAGTTCTTC
.	TRBJ2-2	TRBV2	12	.	CASSDLVGELFF	TGTGCCAGCAGTGACTTAGTGGGGGAGCTGTTTTTT
.	TRBJ1-4	TRBV7-8	14	.	CASSSLNLNEKLFF	TGTGCCAGCAGCTCCCTGAACCTTAATGAAAAACTGTTTTTT
.	TRBJ2-1	TRBV4-1	17	.	CASSQDPVGGNYNEQFF	TGCGCCAGCAGCCAAGATCCGGTAGGAGGGAATTACAATGAGCAGTTCTTC
.	TRBJ1-1	TRBV27	14	TRBD1	CASRLDRLNTEAFF	TGTGCCAGCAGGTTGGACAGGTTGAACACTGAAGCTTTCTTT
.	TRBJ2-3	TRBV27	13	TRBD2	CATPGREAMLQYF	TGTGCCACCCCCGGGCGGGAGGCCATGTTGCAGTATTTT
.	TRBJ2-1	TRBV25-1	16	.	CASSESTPSSYNEQFF	TGTGCCAGCAGTGAATCGACTCCGAGCTCCTACAATGAGCAGTTCTTC
.	TRBJ2-7	TRBV5-1	13	.	CASSLDFSYEQYF	TGCGCCAGCAGCTTGGATTTCTCCTACGAGCAGTACTTC
.	TRBJ1-1	TRBV3-1/TRBV3-2	13	.	CASTLDPNTEAFF	TGTGCCAGCACCCTCGACCCTAACACTGAAGCTTTCTTT
.	TRBJ2-1	TRBV7-8	16	.	CASSLGQRRSYNEQFF	TGTGCCAGTAGCTTAGGACAGCGCCGCTCCTACAATGAGCAGTTCTTC
few	TRBJ1-5	TRBV12-3/TRBV12-4	13	.	CASSIRANQPQHF	TGTGCCAGCAGTATAAGGGCAAATCAGCCCCAGCATTTT